These 23 T cell receptor beta chains originate from one sample sequenced in a study of cytomegalovirus exposure and HLA in healthy donors. PCR primers comprised 60 Vbeta and 13 Jbeta primers. The data were produced by immunoSEQ multiplex PCR, yet TCRdb's version contains in-frame clones alone and is incomplete. The sample carries 65,000 to 85,000 clones, around 73% recorded once. Sequenced input: PBMCs. These TCRs come from a woman between 40 and 50 years old in good health and CMV-seropositive.

In nucleotides, the CDR3 is TGCAGCGTTGAAGACGGGGGAGGCAATGAGCAGTTCTTC. Protein product: CSVEDGGGNEQFF. This chain joins TRBV29-1 and TRBJ2-1; possible D gene TRBD2, 6 bases. With 0 bases removed from V and 6 bases from J, the gap between germline ends came to 9 bases. The CDR3 is made up of 13 amino acids. Germline V lookup: CDR1 SQVTM, CDR2 ANQGSEA.

This chain uses TRBV18 with TRBJ2-7, with D unclear. The germline CDR1 and CDR2 sequences are KGHSH and LQKENI. There are 15 residues in the CDR3. The V and J ends lost 6 bases and 5 bases respectively, with 20 bases between them. The chain's CDR3 is CASSPDAPRLDEQYF. CDR3 in DNA: TGTGCCAGCTCGCCAGATGCGCCCCGACTTGACGAGCAGTACTTC.

Points on this clone: The identical CDR3 is also encoded by other nucleotide sequences in the sample. This chain uses TRBV10-3 with TRBJ2-3, with D possibly matching TRBD1 (5 bases). The CDR3 extends over 13 amino acids. V gave up 4 bases and J gave up 2 bases, with 7 bases separating them. The germline gives CDR1 ENHRY, CDR2 SYGVKD. CDR3 residues: CAISGQSTDTQYF. CDR3 bases: TGTGCCATCAGTGGACAGTCCACAGATACGCAGTATTTT.

The chain employs TRBV6-5 and TRBJ1-2; 7 positions match TRBD1. The CDR3 runs to 14 residues. V was pared by 6 bases and J by 5 bases, with 9 bases of the junction left unmatched. CDR1 and CDR2 from the germline V gene are MNHEY and SVGAGI. CDR3: CASRAGQPRYGYTF. DNA of the CDR3: TGTGCCAGCAGGGCGGGACAGCCAAGATATGGCTACACCTTC.

The CDR3 DNA is TGTGCCAGCAGTTACTCGAGCGGCGGGACTAATGAAAAACTGTTTTTT. Translating gives CASSYSSGGTNEKLFF. The chain joins TRBV6-5 to TRBJ1-4; the D is unclear. The CDR3 length is 16 residues. Germline-derived CDR1 and CDR2 are MNHEY and SVGAGI. The V gene lost 0 bases and the J gene lost 2 bases, with 10 bases spanning the gap.

This clone was seen only a few times. This chain connects TRBV18 to TRBJ1-6, with D tentatively TRBD1 (5 bases). This CDR3 spans 13 amino acids. The germline gives CDR1 KGHSH, CDR2 LQKENI. The ends were cut back, 4 bases at V and 10 bases at J, with 11 bases in the middle. The CDR3 loop reads CASSLGLESPLHF. As DNA, the CDR3 is TGTGCCAGCTCACTGGGACTGGAGTCACCCCTCCACTTT.

The chain employs TRBV19 and TRBJ1-1, with 9 bases matching TRBD1. Germline values: CDR1 LNHDA, CDR2 SQIVND (reference sequence). CDR3 length: 12 residues. V lost 10 bases, J lost 6 bases, and 6 bases stayed unmatched. The chain's CDR3 is CATKQGAAEAFF. Here the CDR3 DNA reads TGTGCCACCAAACAGGGGGCCGCTGAAGCTTTCTTT.

The chain uses TRBV13 and TRBJ2-7, with 7 positions matching TRBD2. CDR1 is PRHDT, CDR2 FYEKMQ, per germline (reference sequence). V lost 4 bases to trimming and J lost 4 bases; unmatched junction nucleotides: 4. This CDR3 contains 13 residues. The CDR3 is CASSSREAYEQYF. CDR3 sequence (DNA): TGTGCCAGCAGCTCCCGGGAGGCTTACGAGCAGTACTTC.

The chain carries TRBV7-9 and TRBJ2-7; the match to TRBD2 covers 15 bases. Germline-derived CDR1 and CDR2 are SEHNR and FQNEAQ (reference sequence). The CDR3 runs to 16 residues. V gave up 5 bases and J gave up 5 bases; unmatched junction bases: 7. CDR3 loop: CASSKKGTSGGHEQYF. For the CDR3, the DNA is TGTGCCAGCAGCAAAAAAGGGACTAGCGGGGGGCACGAGCAGTACTTC.

V gene TRBV7-8 combines with J gene TRBJ1-4, with D possibly being TRBD1 (6 bases). Germline assignment: CDR1 SGHVS and CDR2 FQNEAQ. This CDR3 comprises 17 residues. V was cut by 3 bases and J by 5 bases, with 19 bases left in between. The CDR3 reads CASSFNRDKRSNEKLFF. The CDR3 DNA follows: TGTGCCAGCAGCTTCAACCGGGACAAGAGATCAAATGAAAAACTGTTTTTT. Full variable domain (missing parts from reference TRBV7-8 and TRBJ1-4): GAGVSQSPRYKVAKRGQDVALRCDPISGHVSLFWYQQALGQGPEFLTYFQNEAQLDKSGLPSDRFFAERPEGSVSTLKIQRTQQEDSAVYLCASSFNRDKRSNEKLFFGSGTQLSVL.

The rearrangement uses TRBV28 and TRBJ1-1; 8 bases line up with TRBD1. J gave up 4 bases and V 3 bases, and 4 bases lay outside the gene matches. CDR1 is MDHEN and CDR2 is SYDVKM in the germline V gene. This CDR3 is 14 amino acids long. CDR3 nucleotide sequence: TGTGCCAGCAGTTTGACAGGGGTGGGCACTGAAGCTTTCTTT. As protein: CASSLTGVGTEAFF.

The DNA for the CDR3 is TGTGCCTGGAGTGTACAAGTCCAAGAGACCCAGTACTTC. This sequence encodes CAWSVQVQETQYF. This chain joins TRBV30 and TRBJ2-5; D not resolved. CDR3 length equals 13 residues. Germline assignment: CDR1 GTSNPN and CDR2 SVGIG (reference sequence). Trimming pared 0 bases from V and 1 base from J, leaving 6 bases between.

This clone was detected only once. The chain combines TRBV2 with TRBJ2-1; no clear D gene. This CDR3 has 14 amino acids. V shed 4 bases and J shed 5 bases, with 12 bases lying between them. Germline CDR1 reads SNHLY; CDR2 reads FYNNEI. CDR3 nucleotide sequence: TGTGCCAGCAGTGTCACCCTCCGGGACAATGAGCAGTTCTTC. Amino acids: CASSVTLRDNEQFF.

The chain is built from TRBV2 and TRBJ1-3; a possible D gene is TRBD1 (5 bases). V was cut by 3 bases and J by 4 bases, with 10 bases left in between. The CDR3 runs to 14 residues. Per the germline V gene, CDR1 is SNHLY and CDR2 is FYNNEI. This chain's CDR3 is CASSEGGTGNTIYF. For the CDR3, the DNA is TGTGCCAGCAGTGAGGGGGGAACAGGAAACACCATATATTTT.

V gene TRBV5-4 combines with J gene TRBJ1-3; no firm D call. The CDR3 consists of 16 residues. V lost 0 bases and J 0 bases, leaving 10 bases between the germline ends. CDR1 and CDR2 (germline): SGHNT, YYREEE (reference sequence). The CDR3 sequence is CASSLGHSISGNTIYF. CDR3 DNA sequence: TGTGCCAGCAGCTTGGGACACTCTATCTCTGGAAACACCATATATTTT. Variable domain in full (rest from reference TRBV5-4 and TRBJ1-3): ETGVTQSPTHLIKTRGQQVTLRCSSQSGHNTVSWYQQALGQGPQFIFQYYREEENGRGNFPPRFSGLQFPNYSSELNVNALELDDSALYLCASSLGHSISGNTIYFGEGSWLTVV.

The rearrangement joins TRBV2 to TRBJ2-2, with a possible D match to TRBD2 (5 bases). The CDR3 loop spans 16 amino acids. Germline CDR1 is SNHLY and CDR2 is FYNNEI. Between the trimmed V and J ends, which lost 6 bases and 2 bases, there was a span of 16 bases. In nucleotides, the CDR3 is TGTGCCAGCAGGAGGGCTCAGGTACTCAACACCGGGGAGCTGTTTTTT. Translating gives CASRRAQVLNTGELFF. Supplemented by reference TRBV2 and TRBJ2-2, the full variable domain reads EPEVTQTPSHQVTQMGQEVILRCVPISNHLYFYWYRQILGQKVEFLVSFYNNEISEKSEIFDDQFSVERPDGSNFTLKIRSTKLEDSAMYFCASRRAQVLNTGELFFGEGSRLTVL.

This clone has only a few counts. The rearrangement uses TRBV27 and TRBJ1-2, with a tentative D call TRBD1 (6 bases). V was shortened by 2 bases and J by 6 bases, with 28 bases between the two germline ends. The CDR3 loop spans 19 amino acids. CDR1 MNHEY and CDR2 SMNVEV come from the germline V gene (reference sequence). This CDR3 reads CASSLQLGLGAGATDGYTF. The CDR3 DNA reads TGTGCCAGCAGTTTACAGCTCGGCTTAGGGGCAGGGGCTACGGATGGCTACACCTTC.

This clone has only one observation. The chain employs TRBV5-1 and TRBJ2-5; 7 bases are shared with TRBD2. The CDR3 consists of 15 residues. Germline V gene sequence: CDR1 SGHRS, CDR2 YFSETQ. Unmatched junction bases numbered 9, after V lost 4 bases and J lost 3 bases. CDR3 sequence: CASSPGRIGEETQYF. The CDR3 nucleotides are TGCGCCAGCAGCCCCGGGAGGATCGGTGAAGAGACCCAGTACTTC.

This clone was observed a single time. The rearrangement uses TRBV29-1 and TRBJ2-1; tentatively, D is TRBD1 (5 bases). The CDR3 contains 14 residues. V lost 2 bases and J 0 bases, leaving 8 bases between the germline ends. Germline CDR1 SQVTM, CDR2 ANQGSEA. This chain's CDR3 is CSVESRVSYNEQFF. CDR3 in DNA: TGCAGCGTTGAAAGCAGGGTCTCCTACAATGAGCAGTTCTTC.

This rearrangement joins TRBV25-1 to TRBJ1-1, with D possibly being TRBD1 (6 bases). CDR3 length: 13 residues. V was pared by 4 bases and J by 5 bases, with 11 bases between. Germline V gives CDR1 MGHDK, CDR2 SYGVNS. This chain's CDR3 is CASSVGGRTEAFF. As DNA, the CDR3 is TGTGCCAGCAGTGTGGGGGGGCGGACTGAAGCTTTCTTT.

The chain links TRBV5-1 to TRBJ2-6; 10 nucleotides match TRBD1. Trimming removed 3 bases from V and 0 bases from J; junction bases left unmatched: 9. Germline CDR1 reads SGHRS; CDR2 reads YFSETQ. CDR3 length: 19 residues. The chain's CDR3 is CASSSSGTGALSGANVLTF. The CDR3 DNA reads as TGCGCCAGCAGCTCTTCCGGGACAGGGGCCCTCTCTGGGGCCAACGTCCTGACTTTC.

The chain joins TRBV19 to TRBJ2-3; the match to TRBD2 covers 13 bases. The germline V gene has CDR1 LNHDA and CDR2 SQIVND (reference sequence). The CDR3 sequence is 17 residues long. J was trimmed by 6 bases and V by 6 bases; bases with no gene match: 12. The CDR3 sequence: CASRGTSGDSSRDTQYF. The CDR3 DNA reads as TGTGCCAGTAGAGGGACTAGCGGGGATTCTTCGAGGGATACGCAGTATTTT.

CDR3 nucleotide sequence: TGTGCCAGCAGCCCGGGACTTTATGGCTACACCTTC. Amino acid sequence: CASSPGLYGYTF. V usage is TRBV7-9 and J usage is TRBJ1-2; the D gene is possibly TRBD1 (5 bases). V was clipped by 5 bases and J by 5 bases, with 9 bases between them. This CDR3 spans 12 amino acids. Germline CDR1 reads SEHNR; CDR2 reads FQNEAQ (reference sequence).